The TCR beta chain under discussion was sequenced for a study of Graves' ophthalmopathy and Graves' hyperthyroidism. Background on the study: Ahead of any treatment, peripheral blood was obtained at the initial diagnosis.

The CDR3 consists of 14 residues. V trimming: 5 bases; J trimming: 7 bases; junction bases outside the gene matches: 4. Germline values: CDR1 SGHRS, CDR2 YFSETQ. Study conclusions and caveats: A majority of expanded thyroid clonotypes exceeding 0.001 frequency were likewise present in blood.

Hyperthyroidism is called stable when no ophthalmopathy develops within 18 months of follow-up. At least ten counts were recorded for this clonotype. No antigen is known for it. RNA transcripts provided the template for amplifying TCR beta CDR3 regions. Investigators did first-round RT-PCR with HTBI primers, then second-round multiplex PCR. MiXCR, run by TCRdb on the multiplex PCR reads, gives a single entry per CDR3 protein. The repertoire includes hundreds of thousands of distinct CDR3 sequences, over 20% of them detected once, and about 6.6% sits in the top ten. This sequence joins TRBV5-1 and TRBJ2-7, with TRBD2 matching 15 bases. The TCR comes from a woman aged 18-29 years with stable Graves' hyperthyroidism. Some clones in this sample may be carry-over from other donors' samples. Material: peripheral blood. Here the CDR3 DNA reads TGCGCCAGCAGACGGACTAGCGGGGGGGAAGAGCAGTACTTC. Translated, it gives CASRRTSGGEEQYF.